The source of this T cell receptor (beta chain) is a study of blood T cell repertoires in COVID-19 (dated by TCRdb to 2018 to 2020). Notes on the research overall: Samples from collaborators originated in the United States, Italy and Spain and spanned both the acute and convalescent phases of COVID-19. A freely available public database, intended as a resource for researchers studying the immune response to SARS-CoV-2, is where the repertoires were released. A de-identified subject ID, COVID-19 status, age in years and sex were almost always included in the sample metadata. The material from the prospective study consisted of cDNA or gDNA derived from T cells, B-cell-depleted T cells, or PBMCs. Subjects who had been exposed to COVID-19, were actively infected with it, or had recovered from it provided the deeply sampled blood TCRbeta repertoires that made up the dataset. The samples were drawn from two sources: the first 160 participants of the ongoing ImmuneRACE study, and over 1,000 subjects contributed by 6 global collaborators. Where available, HLA class I and class II types were taken from metadata supplied by the sample provider and were not determined by assay-based typing.

As for this clone: Its antigen target is currently unknown. Base qualities are not recorded, but no much larger clone differs from it by a single base.

In the prospective study, participants were 18 to 89 years old, resided in 24 geographic areas of the United States, and were enrolled through a virtual design. In the prospective study, participants were assigned to cohorts based on the clinical history participants reported in a screening survey and a study questionnaire. Mobile phlebotomists in the prospective study collected whole blood, serum and a nasopharyngeal or oropharyngeal swab from every participant. Over a roughly 2-month period, participants in the prospective study had the option of providing additional blood draws and questionnaires. Blood samples from the prospective study were shipped frozen or at room temperature prior to DNA extraction. Overall study outcomes, separate from this receptor: The amount of clinical and demographic metadata varied by source and participant and was provided uncurated.

TCRbeta CDR3 regions were amplified from genomic DNA by means of the immunoSEQ Assay, a bias-controlled multiplex PCR. In the source study's methods: Within the assay, amplification of reference gene primers was used to estimate how many nucleated cells each sample contained. To quantify the absolute abundance of each unique TCRbeta CDR3 rearrangement, sequence reads were collapsed and filtered. For each sample, productive Simpson clonality was calculated as the square root of Simpson's diversity index across productive rearrangements. This is the immuneACCESS table as TCRdb keeps it, with only in-frame sequences that have V and J called. A part of the clones is gone; compared with another copy, unresolved V genes explain less than half, and the rest is unexplained. The V and J calls and clone size were taken over from that table, and D and trimming were inferred from the DNA. The sample contains roughly 220,000 clones, 80% of them found a single time. Jointly, the top ten make up around 4% of the sample.

Here V drops 7 bases and J drops 4 bases, and the junction holds 12 bases not matched to any gene. CDR1 is given as LNHDA and CDR2 as SQIVND, both from the germline V gene (reference sequence). The CDR3 has 15 amino acids, counting the end cysteine and phenylalanine. The only DNA kept is the CDR3, 45 bases in frame from the first base. The chain is made from TRBV19 and TRBJ2-5; 7 bases in the middle match TRBD1. Sequencing was carried out using PBMCs or T cells enriched from blood (not recorded which). This TCR derives from a man aged 25-40 years with acute COVID-19. The CDR3 corresponds to CASKLSTGTGETQYF. The sequenced DNA: TGTGCCAGTAAACTTTCGACAGGGACCGGAGAGACCCAGTACTTC.